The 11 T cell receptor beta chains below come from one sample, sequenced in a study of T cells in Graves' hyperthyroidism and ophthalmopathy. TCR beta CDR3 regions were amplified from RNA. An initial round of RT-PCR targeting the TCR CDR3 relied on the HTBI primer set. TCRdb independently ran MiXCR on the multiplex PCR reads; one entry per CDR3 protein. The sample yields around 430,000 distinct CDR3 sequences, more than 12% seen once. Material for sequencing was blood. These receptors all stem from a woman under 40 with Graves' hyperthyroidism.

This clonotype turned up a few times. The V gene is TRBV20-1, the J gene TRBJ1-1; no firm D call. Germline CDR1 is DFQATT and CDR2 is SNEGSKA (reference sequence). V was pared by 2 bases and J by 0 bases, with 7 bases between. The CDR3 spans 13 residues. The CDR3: CSARSPVNTEAFF. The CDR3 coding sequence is TGCAGTGCTAGATCCCCAGTGAACACTGAAGCTTTCTTT.

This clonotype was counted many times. The CDR3 DNA reads TGCAGTGCTAGTAGTCTGAGCGGGAGGTGGGATACGCAGTATTTT. Translating it yields CSASSLSGRWDTQYF. V gene TRBV20-1 combines with J gene TRBJ2-3, with 9 bases that match TRBD2. CDR1 is DFQATT and CDR2 is SNEGSKA in the germline V gene (reference sequence). Trimming at V came to 3 bases and at J to 6 bases, leaving 10 bases not matched to a gene. CDR3 size: 15 residues.

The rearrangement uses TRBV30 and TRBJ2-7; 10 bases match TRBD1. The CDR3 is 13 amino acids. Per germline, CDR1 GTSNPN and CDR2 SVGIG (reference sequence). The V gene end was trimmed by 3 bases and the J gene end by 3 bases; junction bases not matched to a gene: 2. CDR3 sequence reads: CAWRTGGFYEQYF. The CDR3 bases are TGTGCCTGGAGGACAGGGGGCTTCTACGAGCAGTACTTC.

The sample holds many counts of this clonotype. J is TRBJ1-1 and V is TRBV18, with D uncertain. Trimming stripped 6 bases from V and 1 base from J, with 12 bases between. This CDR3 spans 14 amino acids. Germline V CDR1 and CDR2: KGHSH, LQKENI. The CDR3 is CASSPGGENTEAFF. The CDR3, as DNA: TGTGCCAGCTCCCCTGGCGGGGAGAACACTGAAGCTTTCTTT.

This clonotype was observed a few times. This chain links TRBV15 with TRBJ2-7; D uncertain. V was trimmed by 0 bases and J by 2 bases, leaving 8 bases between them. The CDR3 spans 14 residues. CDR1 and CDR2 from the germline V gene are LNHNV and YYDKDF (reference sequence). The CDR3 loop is CATSRDQQAYEQYF. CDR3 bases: TGTGCCACCAGCAGAGATCAGCAGGCCTACGAGCAGTACTTC. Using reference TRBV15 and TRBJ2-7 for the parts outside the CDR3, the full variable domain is DAMVIQNPRYQVTQFGKPVTLSCSQTLNHNVMYWYQQKSSQAPKLLFHYYDKDFNNEADTPDNFQSRRPNTSFCFLDIRSPGLGDTAMYLCATSRDQQAYEQYFGPGTRLTVT.

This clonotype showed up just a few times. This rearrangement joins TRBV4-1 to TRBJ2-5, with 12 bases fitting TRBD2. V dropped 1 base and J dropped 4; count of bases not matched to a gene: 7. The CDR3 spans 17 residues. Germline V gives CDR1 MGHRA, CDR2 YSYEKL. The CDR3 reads CASSQGLAGVLGETQYF. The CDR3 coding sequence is TGCGCCAGCAGCCAAGGACTAGCGGGAGTTCTGGGAGAGACCCAGTACTTC.

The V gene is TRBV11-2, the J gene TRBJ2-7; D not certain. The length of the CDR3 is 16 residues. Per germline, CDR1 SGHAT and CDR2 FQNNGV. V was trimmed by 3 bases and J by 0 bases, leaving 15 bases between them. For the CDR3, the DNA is TGTGCCAGCAGCTTCGGGCACCTGGCTGCCTCCTACGAGCAGTACTTC. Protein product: CASSFGHLAASYEQYF.

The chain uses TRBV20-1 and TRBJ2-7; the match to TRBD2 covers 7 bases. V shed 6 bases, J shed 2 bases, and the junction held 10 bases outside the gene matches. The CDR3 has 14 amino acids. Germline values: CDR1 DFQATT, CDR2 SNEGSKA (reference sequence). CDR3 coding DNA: TGCAGTGCCAATCCCCTAGCGGAAACCTACGAGCAGTACTTC. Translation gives CSANPLAETYEQYF.

This CDR3 is CASSVGTVRGYTF. CDR3 nucleotides: TGTGCCAGTAGTGTCGGGACAGTTCGTGGCTACACCTTC. The chain carries TRBV19 and TRBJ1-2, with 7 bases aligning to TRBD1. Germline-derived CDR1 and CDR2 are LNHDA and SQIVND (reference sequence). The CDR3 is made up of 13 amino acids. The junction had 7 bases not matched to a gene; V was cut back by 5 bases and J by 7 bases.

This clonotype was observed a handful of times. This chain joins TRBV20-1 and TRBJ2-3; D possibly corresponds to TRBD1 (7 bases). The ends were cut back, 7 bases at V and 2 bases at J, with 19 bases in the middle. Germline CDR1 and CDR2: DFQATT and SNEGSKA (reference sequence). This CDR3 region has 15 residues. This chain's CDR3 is CSVGGGQDATDTQYF. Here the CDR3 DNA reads TGCAGTGTCGGGGGAGGACAGGATGCCACAGATACGCAGTATTTT.

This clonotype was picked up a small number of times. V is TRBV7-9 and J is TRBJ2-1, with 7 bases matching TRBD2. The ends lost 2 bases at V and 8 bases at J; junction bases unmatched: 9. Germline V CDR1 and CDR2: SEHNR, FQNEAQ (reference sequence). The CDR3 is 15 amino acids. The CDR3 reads CASSLFVSGNHEQFF. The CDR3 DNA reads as TGTGCCAGCAGCTTATTCGTGAGCGGGAACCATGAGCAGTTCTTC.